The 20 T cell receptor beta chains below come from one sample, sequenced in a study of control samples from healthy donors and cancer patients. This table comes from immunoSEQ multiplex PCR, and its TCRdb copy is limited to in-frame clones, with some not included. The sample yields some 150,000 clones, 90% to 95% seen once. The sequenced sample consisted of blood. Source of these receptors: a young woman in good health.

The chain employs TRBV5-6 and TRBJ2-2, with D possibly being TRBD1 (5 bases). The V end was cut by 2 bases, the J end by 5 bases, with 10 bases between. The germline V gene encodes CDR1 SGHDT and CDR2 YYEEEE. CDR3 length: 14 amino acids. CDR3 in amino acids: CASSFRVGTGELFF. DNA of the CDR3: TGTGCCAGCAGCTTCAGGGTCGGGACCGGGGAGCTGTTTTTT.

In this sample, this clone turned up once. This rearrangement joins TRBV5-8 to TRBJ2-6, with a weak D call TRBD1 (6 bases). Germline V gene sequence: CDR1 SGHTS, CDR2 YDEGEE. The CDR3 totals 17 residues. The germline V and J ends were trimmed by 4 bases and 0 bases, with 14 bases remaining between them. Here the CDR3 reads CASSPTGWSSGANVLTF. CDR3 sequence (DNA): TGTGCCAGCAGCCCTACAGGGTGGAGCTCTGGGGCCAACGTCCTGACTTTC. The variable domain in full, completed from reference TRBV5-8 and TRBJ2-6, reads EAGVTQSPTHLIKTRGQQATLRCSPISGHTSVYWYQQALGLGLQFLLWYDEGEERNRGNFPPRFSGRQFPNYSSELNVNALELEDSALYLCASSPTGWSSGANVLTFGAGSRLTVL.

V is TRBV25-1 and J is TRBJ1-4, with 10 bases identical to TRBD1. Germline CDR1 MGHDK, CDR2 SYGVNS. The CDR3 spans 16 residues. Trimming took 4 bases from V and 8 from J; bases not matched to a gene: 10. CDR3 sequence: CASSAPTGGVNEKLFF. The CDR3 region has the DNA TGTGCCAGCAGTGCCCCGACAGGGGGCGTTAACGAAAAACTGTTTTTT.

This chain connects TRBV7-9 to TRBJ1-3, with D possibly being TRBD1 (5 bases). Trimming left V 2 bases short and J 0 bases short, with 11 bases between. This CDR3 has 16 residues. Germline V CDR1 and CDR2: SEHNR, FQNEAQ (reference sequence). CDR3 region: CASSLTGQGSGNTIYF. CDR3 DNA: TGTGCCAGCAGCTTAACGGGCCAGGGCTCTGGAAACACCATATATTTT.

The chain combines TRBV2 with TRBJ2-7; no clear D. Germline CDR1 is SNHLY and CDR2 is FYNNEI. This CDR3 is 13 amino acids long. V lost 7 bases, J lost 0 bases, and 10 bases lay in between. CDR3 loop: CASIINYSYEQYF. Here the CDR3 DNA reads TGTGCCAGCATTATAAACTACTCCTACGAGCAGTACTTC.

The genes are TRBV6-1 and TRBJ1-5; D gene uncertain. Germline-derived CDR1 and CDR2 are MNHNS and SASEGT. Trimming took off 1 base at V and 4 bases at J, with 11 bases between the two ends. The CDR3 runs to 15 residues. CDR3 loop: CASSEGGVGNQPQHF. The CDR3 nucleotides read TGTGCCAGCAGTGAAGGAGGAGTGGGAAATCAGCCCCAGCATTTT.

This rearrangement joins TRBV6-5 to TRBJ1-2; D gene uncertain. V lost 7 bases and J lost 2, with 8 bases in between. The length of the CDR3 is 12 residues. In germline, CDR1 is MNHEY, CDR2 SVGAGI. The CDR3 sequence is CASMGTNYGYTF. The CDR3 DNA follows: TGTGCCAGCATGGGCACCAACTATGGCTACACCTTC.

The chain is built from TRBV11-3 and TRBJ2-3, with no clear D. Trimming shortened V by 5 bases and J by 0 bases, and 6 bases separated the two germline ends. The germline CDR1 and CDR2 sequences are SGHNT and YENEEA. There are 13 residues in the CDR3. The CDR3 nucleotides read TGTGCCAGCAGCCCAGACAGCACAGATACGCAGTATTTT. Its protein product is CASSPDSTDTQYF. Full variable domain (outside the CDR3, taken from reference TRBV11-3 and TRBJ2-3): EAGVVQSPRYKIIEKKQPVAFWCNPISGHNTLYWYLQNLGQGPELLIRYENEEAVDDSQLPKDRFSAERLKGVDSTLKIQPAELGDSAVYLCASSPDSTDTQYFGPGTRLTVL.

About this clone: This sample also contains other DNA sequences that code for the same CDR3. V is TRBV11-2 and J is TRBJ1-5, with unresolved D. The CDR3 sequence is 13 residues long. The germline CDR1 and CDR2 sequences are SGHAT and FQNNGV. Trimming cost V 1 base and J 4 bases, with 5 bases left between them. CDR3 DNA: TGTGCCAGCAGCTTAGGCAGTAATCAGCCCCAGCATTTT. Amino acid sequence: CASSLGSNQPQHF.

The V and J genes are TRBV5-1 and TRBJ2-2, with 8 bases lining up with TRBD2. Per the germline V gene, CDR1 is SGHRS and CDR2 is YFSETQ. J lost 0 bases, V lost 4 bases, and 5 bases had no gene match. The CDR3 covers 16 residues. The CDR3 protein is CASSTVAGTNTGELFF. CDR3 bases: TGCGCCAGCAGCACCGTAGCGGGGACGAACACCGGGGAGCTGTTTTTT.

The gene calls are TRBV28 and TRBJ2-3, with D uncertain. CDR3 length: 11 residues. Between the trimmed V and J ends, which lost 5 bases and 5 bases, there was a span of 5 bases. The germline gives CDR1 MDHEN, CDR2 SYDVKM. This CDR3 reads CASSRLDTQYF. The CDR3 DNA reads TGTGCCAGCAGTAGACTAGATACGCAGTATTTT.

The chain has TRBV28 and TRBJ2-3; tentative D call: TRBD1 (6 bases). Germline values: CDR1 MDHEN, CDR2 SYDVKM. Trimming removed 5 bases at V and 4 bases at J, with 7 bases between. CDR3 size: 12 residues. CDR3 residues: CASSRGSDTQYF. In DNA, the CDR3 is TGTGCCAGCAGTAGGGGGTCAGATACGCAGTATTTT.

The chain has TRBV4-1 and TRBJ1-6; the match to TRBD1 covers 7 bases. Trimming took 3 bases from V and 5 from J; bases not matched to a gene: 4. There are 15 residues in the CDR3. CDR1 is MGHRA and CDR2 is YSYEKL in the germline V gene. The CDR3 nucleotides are TGCGCCAGCAGCCAGGGACAGCTAAATAATTCACCCCTCCACTTT. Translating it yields CASSQGQLNNSPLHF.

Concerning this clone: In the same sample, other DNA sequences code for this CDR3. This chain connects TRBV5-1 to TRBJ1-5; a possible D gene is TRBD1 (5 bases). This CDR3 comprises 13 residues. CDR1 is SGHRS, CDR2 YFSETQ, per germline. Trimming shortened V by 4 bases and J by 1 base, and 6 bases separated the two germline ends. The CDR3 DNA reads TGCGCCAGCAGCAGGGACAGCAATCAGCCCCAGCATTTT. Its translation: CASSRDSNQPQHF.

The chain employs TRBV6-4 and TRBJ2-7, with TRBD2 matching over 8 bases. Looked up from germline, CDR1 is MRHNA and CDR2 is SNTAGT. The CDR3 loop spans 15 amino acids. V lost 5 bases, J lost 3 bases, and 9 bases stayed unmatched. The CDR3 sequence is CASSQGAGALYEQYF. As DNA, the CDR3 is TGTGCCAGCAGTCAGGGAGCGGGGGCCCTCTACGAGCAGTACTTC.

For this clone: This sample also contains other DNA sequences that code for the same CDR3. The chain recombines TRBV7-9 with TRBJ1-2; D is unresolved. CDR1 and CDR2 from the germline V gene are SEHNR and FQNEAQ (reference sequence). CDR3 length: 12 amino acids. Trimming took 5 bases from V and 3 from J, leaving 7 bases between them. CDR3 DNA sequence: TGTGCCAGCAGCAGCCGGGACTATGGCTACACCTTC. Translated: CASSSRDYGYTF.

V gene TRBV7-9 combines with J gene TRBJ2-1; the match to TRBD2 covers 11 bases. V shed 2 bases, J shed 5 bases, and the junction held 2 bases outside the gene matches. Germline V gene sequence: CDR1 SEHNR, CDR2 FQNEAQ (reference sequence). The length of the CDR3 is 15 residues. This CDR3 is CASSLLAGGNNEQFF. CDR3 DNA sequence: TGTGCCAGCAGCTTACTAGCGGGGGGAAACAATGAGCAGTTCTTC.

CDR3 loop: CASSYSYSTDTQYF. CDR3 DNA: TGTGCCAGCAGTTACTCCTATAGCACAGATACGCAGTATTTT. The chain links TRBV6-2 or TRBV6-3 to TRBJ2-3; D is ambiguous. The CDR3 length is 14 residues. Trimming removed 0 bases from V and 0 bases from J, with 4 bases in between. Germline V CDR1 and CDR2: MNHEY, SVGEGT.

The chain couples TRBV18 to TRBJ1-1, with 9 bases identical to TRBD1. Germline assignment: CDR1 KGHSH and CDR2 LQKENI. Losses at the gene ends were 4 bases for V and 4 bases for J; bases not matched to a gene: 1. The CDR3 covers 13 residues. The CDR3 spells CASSRQGGTEAFF. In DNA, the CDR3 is TGTGCCAGCTCACGACAGGGGGGCACTGAAGCTTTCTTT.

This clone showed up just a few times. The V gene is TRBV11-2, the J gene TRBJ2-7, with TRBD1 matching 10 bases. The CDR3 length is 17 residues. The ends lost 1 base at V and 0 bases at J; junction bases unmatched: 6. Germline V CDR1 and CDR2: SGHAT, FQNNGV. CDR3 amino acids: CASSLVLRTGGSYEQYF. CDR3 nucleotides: TGTGCCAGCAGCTTAGTTCTTAGGACAGGGGGCTCCTACGAGCAGTACTTC. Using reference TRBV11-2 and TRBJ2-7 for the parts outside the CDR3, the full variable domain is EAGVAQSPRYKIIEKRQSVAFWCNPISGHATLYWYQQILGQGPKLLIQFQNNGVVDDSQLPKDRFSAERLKGVDSTLKIQPAKLEDSAVYLCASSLVLRTGGSYEQYFGPGTRLTVT.